What follows describes a single T cell receptor beta chain. Antigen unknown. This sample is drawn from a study of monozygotic twins with inflammatory bowel disease. Study-level points and caveats: No distinction between different T cell subtypes was possible.

cDNA was made in eight separate reactions per sample. TCRdb reprocessed the 5' RACE reads, with one entry per CDR3 protein and no DNA. The sample has approximately 400,000 distinct CDR3 sequences; the top ten hold 2.6%. The CDR3 runs 16 residues. Germline values: CDR1 DFQATT, CDR2 SNEGSKA (reference sequence). No sorting of T cells preceded isolation of total RNA from whole blood. The chain links TRBV20-1 to TRBJ1-3; the D call of TRBD1 rests on TCRdb alone, since no DNA is present to check it. The clonotype originates from a human donor with ulcerative colitis or Crohn's disease, or a healthy co-twin of an affected twin (not recorded which). Sequencing input: blood. This CDR3 is CSARQGGQHSGNTIYF.